These T cell receptor beta chains were read from a single sample in a study of T cell repertoires in cytomegalovirus infection. TCRdb re-derived calls from the reads in MiXCR, one entry per CDR3 protein. The sample consists of around 200,000 distinct CDR3 sequences, approximately 38% of them appearing once. These receptors lack a known antigen. This specimen was CD8+ T cells from cultured PBMCs, taken from culture after CMV antigen stimulation. These receptors all stem from a human donor in good health (CMV status not recorded). Some clones in this sample may be carry-over from other donors' samples. The CDR3 runs from the conserved cysteine through the conserved F or W. Fields, in order: D gene, V gene, clone size, J gene, CDR3 protein, CDR3 DNA. A D gene is named only where the DNA matches it firmly. The size entry is marked missing in some rows and otherwise reads once, few, many or a size class.

>.|TRBV12-3/TRBV12-4|.|TRBJ1-5
CASSLAGRGNQPQHF
TGTGCCAGCAGTTTAGCGGGGAGGGGAAATCAGCCCCAGCATTTT
>TRBD1|TRBV20-1|few|TRBJ2-6
CSAFRDRGPGANVLTF
TGCAGTGCTTTCCGGGACAGGGGGCCAGGGGCCAACGTCCTGACTTTC
>TRBD2|TRBV27|.|TRBJ2-1
CASSHSAGGLNEQFF
TGTGCCAGCAGCCACTCCGCGGGGGGCCTTAATGAGCAGTTCTTC
>.|TRBV6-5|.|TRBJ2-2
CASSYRGAGELFF
TGTGCCAGCAGTTACAGGGGCGCTGGGGAGCTGTTTTTT
>TRBD1|TRBV27|.|TRBJ2-7
CASRGGQGFYEQYF
TGTGCCAGCAGGGGGGGACAGGGTTTCTACGAGCAGTACTTC
>TRBD2|TRBV7-8|.|TRBJ2-1
CASSSSTLSGTAPYNEQFF
TGTGCCAGCAGCTCCTCGACCCTTAGCGGGACGGCCCCATACAATGAGCAGTTCTTC
>.|TRBV7-7|once|TRBJ2-3
CVSSLESGFRADTQYF
TGTGTCAGCAGCTTAGAGTCCGGGTTTCGCGCAGATACGCAGTATTTT
>.|TRBV6-2/TRBV6-3|.|TRBJ2-7
CASSYLPDAGHYYEQYF
TGTGCCAGCAGTTACCTGCCGGACGCGGGGCATTACTACGAGCAGTACTTC
>TRBD2|TRBV10-3|.|TRBJ2-1
CAISELGLAGDSYNEQFF
TGTGCCATCAGTGAGCTGGGACTAGCGGGAGACTCCTACAATGAGCAGTTCTTC
>TRBD1|TRBV7-6|few|TRBJ1-3
CASSSEQPGQASGNTIYF
TGTGCCAGCAGCTCCGAACAACCGGGACAGGCCTCTGGAAACACCATATATTTT
>.|TRBV15|.|TRBJ2-3
CATSRAAFPDTQYF
TGTGCCACCAGCAGAGCGGCGTTCCCGGATACGCAGTATTTT
>TRBD2|TRBV24-1|once|TRBJ2-5
CATSGVAGQETTYF
TGTGCAACCAGTGGGGTAGCGGGACAAGAGACCACGTACTTC
>TRBD2|TRBV7-6|.|TRBJ2-7
CASSTRDSGIGEQYF
TGTGCCAGCAGCACACGTGATAGCGGGATAGGCGAGCAGTACTTC
>.|TRBV9|.|TRBJ1-5
CASSVGKGDNQPQHF
TGTGCCAGCAGCGTAGGAAAGGGAGACAATCAGCCCCAGCATTTT
>.|TRBV4-1|few|TRBJ1-2
CASSQDALWGSNYGYTF
TGCGCCAGCAGCCAAGATGCCCTTTGGGGATCTAACTATGGCTACACCTTC
>.|TRBV7-4|.|TRBJ2-1
CASSLAWDTNTEQFF
TGTGCCAGCAGCTTAGCTTGGGACACCAACACTGAGCAGTTCTTC
>TRBD2|TRBV7-8|few|TRBJ2-1
CASSLRLAGGSLSSYNEQFF
TGTGCCAGCAGCCTCCGACTAGCGGGGGGATCACTAAGCTCCTACAATGAGCAGTTCTTC
>.|TRBV2|.|TRBJ1-6
CASRKGPDLHF
TGTGCCAGCAGGAAGGGCCCCGACCTCCACTTT
>.|TRBV7-2|many|TRBJ2-1
CASSLEKNEPYNEQFF
TGTGCCAGCAGCTTAGAAAAAAATGAACCATACAATGAGCAGTTCTTC
>.|TRBV19|few|TRBJ1-1
CASSTSAGMGTEAFF
TGTGCCAGTAGCACCTCGGCCGGGATGGGAACTGAAGCTTTCTTT
>.|TRBV28|few|TRBJ2-1
CASSLNQYNEQFF
TGTGCCAGCAGTTTAAACCAATACAATGAGCAGTTCTTC
>TRBD1|TRBV7-9|.|TRBJ1-2
CASSPTGASYGYTF
TGTGCCAGCAGCCCCACAGGGGCCTCCTATGGCTACACCTTC
>.|TRBV28|.|TRBJ1-4
CASSTPQEGATNEKLFF
TGTGCCAGCAGTACCCCCCAAGAGGGAGCAACTAATGAAAAACTGTTTTTT
>TRBD2|TRBV19|.|TRBJ2-1
CASHRRGLTGNEQFF
TGTGCCAGCCATCGCCGGGGACTAACCGGCAATGAGCAGTTCTTC
>.|TRBV15|.|TRBJ1-5
CATSRDVPGAQPQHF
TGTGCCACCAGCAGAGATGTGCCGGGGGCTCAGCCCCAGCATTTT
>TRBD1|TRBV2|many|TRBJ1-2
CASRDRGITF
TGTGCCAGCCGGGACAGGGGGATCACCTTC
>TRBD2|TRBV7-2|.|TRBJ2-1
CASSFIAGEGGNEQFF
TGTGCCAGCAGCTTTATAGCGGGAGAAGGTGGGAATGAGCAGTTCTTC
>TRBD1|TRBV20-1|few|TRBJ1-1
CSARVQGAGTEAFF
TGCAGTGCTAGAGTTCAGGGGGCTGGCACTGAAGCTTTCTTT
>TRBD2|TRBV11-2|few|TRBJ2-7
CASSLATYSGRSYEQYF
TGTGCCAGCAGCTTAGCGACGTACTCCGGGAGGTCCTACGAGCAGTACTTC
>.|TRBV7-9|.|TRBJ2-7
CASSSQAEAVSYEQYF
TGTGCCAGCAGCTCACAAGCGGAGGCGGTCTCCTACGAGCAGTACTTC
>.|TRBV7-3|.|TRBJ1-1
CASSPGGSGAAFF
TGTGCCAGCAGCCCCGGGGGCTCGGGGGCGGCTTTCTTT
>.|TRBV7-9|few|TRBJ2-3
CASSLDTQYF
TGTGCCAGCAGTTTGGATACGCAGTATTTT
>.|TRBV7-9|.|TRBJ2-2
CASSFSEAGSGELFF
TGTGCCAGCAGCTTTTCCGAGGCCGGGAGCGGGGAGCTGTTTTTT
>.|TRBV28|few|TRBJ1-6
CASSLPPGRIISPLHF
TGTGCCAGCAGTTTACCCCCGGGACGAATAATTTCACCCCTCCACTTT
>.|TRBV5-1|few|TRBJ2-3
CASSSPGSSTDTQYF
TGCGCCAGCAGCTCGCCGGGATCTAGCACAGATACGCAGTATTTT
>TRBD1|TRBV28|.|TRBJ2-3
CASSSDRDRVTDTQYF
TGTGCCAGCAGTTCAGACCGGGACAGGGTGACAGATACGCAGTATTTT
>TRBD2|TRBV6-1|.|TRBJ2-2
CASSQRENTGELFF
TGTGCCAGCAGCCAGCGGGAGAACACCGGGGAGCTGTTTTTT
>.|TRBV30|few|TRBJ2-7
CAWSVGGYEQYF
TGTGCCTGGAGTGTCGGCGGCTACGAGCAGTACTTC
>.|TRBV9|.|TRBJ2-5
CASSPPSETQYF
TGTGCCAGCAGCCCCCCCAGTGAGACCCAGTACTTC
>.|TRBV3-1|.|TRBJ2-2
CASSQEVYGGYTGELFF
TGTGCCAGCAGCCAAGAAGTATACGGGGGTTACACCGGGGAGCTGTTTTTT
>.|TRBV7-2|.|TRBJ1-1
CASSPEGLTEAFF
TGTGCCAGCAGCCCTGAGGGGCTCACTGAAGCTTTCTTT
>.|TRBV18|few|TRBJ1-1
CASSPGTLGTEAFF
TGTGCCAGCTCCCCAGGGACCTTAGGCACTGAAGCTTTCTTT